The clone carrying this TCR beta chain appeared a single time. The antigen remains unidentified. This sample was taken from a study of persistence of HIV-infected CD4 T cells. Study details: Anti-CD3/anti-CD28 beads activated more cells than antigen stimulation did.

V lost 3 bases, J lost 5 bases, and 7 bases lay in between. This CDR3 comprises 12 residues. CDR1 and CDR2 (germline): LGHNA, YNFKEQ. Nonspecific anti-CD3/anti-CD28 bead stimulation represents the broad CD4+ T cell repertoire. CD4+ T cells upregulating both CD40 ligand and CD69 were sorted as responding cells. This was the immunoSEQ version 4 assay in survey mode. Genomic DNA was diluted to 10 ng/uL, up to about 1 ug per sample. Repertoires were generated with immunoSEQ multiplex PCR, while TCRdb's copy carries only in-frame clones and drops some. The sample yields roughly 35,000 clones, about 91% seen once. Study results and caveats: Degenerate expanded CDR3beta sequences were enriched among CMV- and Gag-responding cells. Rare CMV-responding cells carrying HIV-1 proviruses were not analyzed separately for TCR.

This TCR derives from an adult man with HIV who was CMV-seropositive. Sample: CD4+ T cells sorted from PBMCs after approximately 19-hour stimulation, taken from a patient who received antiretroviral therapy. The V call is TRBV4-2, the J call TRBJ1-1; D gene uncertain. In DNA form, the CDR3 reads TGTGCCAGCAGCCAGCGACTGACTGAAGCTTTCTTT. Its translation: CASSQRLTEAFF.